Following are 13 T cell receptor beta chains from one sample sequenced in a study of somatic reversion in DOCK8 deficiency. One-step amplicon PCR with EuroClonality-NGS primers amplified TRB from 100 ng genomic DNA. TCRdb reprocessed the multiplex PCR reads via MiXCR and lists one record per CDR3 protein. The data show about 1,300 distinct CDR3 sequences, about 30% seen once. The sample was peripheral blood. Every receptor here comes from a human donor with DOCK8 deficiency.

A note on this clonotype: This may come from a read error, since a much larger clone is one base off. This chain links TRBV4-1 with TRBJ1-1, with D unclear. Germline V gene data show CDR1 as MGHRA and CDR2 as YSYEKL. V lost 4 bases and J 6 bases, leaving 15 bases between the germline ends. The CDR3 contains 14 residues. In nucleotides, the CDR3 is TGCGCCAGCAGCCCCCTAGAAGATGGCGCTGAAGCTTTCTTT. Its translation: CASSPLEDGAEAFF.

This chain uses TRBV20-1 with TRBJ1-5; D perhaps matches TRBD1 (5 bases). This CDR3 is built from 12 residues. V lost 3 bases to trimming and J lost 7 bases, with 10 bases between them. Germline CDR1 DFQATT, CDR2 SNEGSKA (reference sequence). The CDR3 region is CSARQGGQPQHF. CDR3 coding DNA: TGCAGTGCTAGGCAGGGAGGGCAGCCCCAGCATTTT.

This clonotype appeared many times. The gene calls are TRBV7-9 and TRBJ2-1; D remains unclear. The V gene lost 2 bases and the J gene lost 4 bases, with 9 bases spanning the gap. CDR1 and CDR2 (germline): SEHNR, FQNEAQ (reference sequence). The CDR3 consists of 14 residues. The CDR3 is CASSLLTSYNEQFF. DNA for the CDR3: TGTGCCAGCAGCTTACTAACTTCATACAATGAGCAGTTCTTC.

This clonotype was detected only a few times. The chain has TRBV27 and TRBJ1-2; no definite D call. Germline values: CDR1 MNHEY, CDR2 SMNVEV (reference sequence). The V and J ends lost 6 bases and 4 bases respectively, with 15 bases between them. This CDR3 has 14 amino acids. CDR3 loop: CASRVAGDAYGYTF. The CDR3 DNA reads TGTGCCAGCAGAGTGGCGGGCGATGCCTATGGCTACACCTTC.

The V gene is TRBV27, the J gene TRBJ2-7, with a weak D call TRBD1 (6 bases). CDR1 and CDR2 (germline): MNHEY, SMNVEV (reference sequence). The CDR3 is 14 residues long. V shed 0 bases and J shed 5 bases, with 11 bases lying between them. The CDR3 DNA reads TGTGCCAGCAGTTTATCCAGGGGTGGCGACGAGCAGTACTTC. Translation gives CASSLSRGGDEQYF.

In the case of this clonotype: At one boundary the junction diverges from the germline segment, which might be a read error. This chain's CDR3 is CASSLDTEASF. CDR3 DNA: TGTGCCAGCAGCTTGGACACTGAAGCTTCCTTT. This chain uses TRBV5-6 with TRBJ1-1; no firm D call. Germline loops: CDR1 SGHDT, CDR2 YYEEEE. The length of the CDR3 is 11 residues.

This clonotype came up many times. V and J are TRBV7-9 and TRBJ1-1, with D uncertain. The DNA end is more similar to TRBJ1-6, so the J call may be wrong. The germline CDR1 and CDR2 sequences are SEHNR and FQNEAQ (reference sequence). The CDR3 loop spans 13 amino acids. CDR3 in amino acids: CASSLGEFSPLHF. Written as DNA, the CDR3 is TGTGCCAGCAGCTTAGGAGAGTTTTCACCCCTCCACTTT.

By share, this clonotype ranks as medium-sized (0.01 to 0.1%). This chain uses TRBV3-1 with TRBJ1-1, with 7 bases fitting TRBD1. In germline, CDR1 is LGHDT, CDR2 YNNKEL (reference sequence). The CDR3 length is 18 residues. V was clipped by 3 bases and J by 4 bases; unmatched bases: 17. CDR3 nucleotide sequence: TGTGCCAGCAGCCAGGGGACAGATTCTTATTCCGACGGCACTGAAGCTTTCTTT. It specifies CASSQGTDSYSDGTEAFF.

On this clonotype: It may be a read error: a sequence one base away is much more abundant. The chain combines TRBV20-1 with TRBJ2-7; D is undetermined. Germline-derived CDR1 and CDR2 are DFQATT and SNEGSKA (reference sequence). The length of the CDR3 is 14 residues. The CDR3 here is CSASLLGSGAEQCF. For the CDR3, the DNA is TGCAGTGCTAGTCTCCTAGGCAGTGGCGCCGAGCAGTGCTTC.

The chain uses TRBV5-1 and TRBJ1-3; unclear D gene. CDR3 size: 15 residues. Germline values: CDR1 SGHRS, CDR2 YFSETQ. The germline V and J ends were trimmed by 4 bases and 0 bases, with 11 bases remaining between them. The chain's CDR3 is CASSQTPNSGNTIYF. As DNA, the CDR3 is TGCGCCAGCAGCCAAACACCCAACTCTGGAAACACCATATATTTT.

The sample holds many counts of this clonotype. The CDR3 loop is CASSFTGQATGELFF. In DNA, the CDR3 is TGCGCCAGCAGCTTCACGGGCCAGGCCACCGGGGAGCTGTTTTTT. J is TRBJ2-2 and V is TRBV5-1; the D is unclear. Germline V gives CDR1 SGHRS, CDR2 YFSETQ. V was trimmed by 2 bases and J by 4 bases, leaving 12 bases between them. This CDR3 spans 15 amino acids.

This clonotype was recorded many times. The V gene is TRBV10-3, the J gene TRBJ2-1; TRBD1 is a possible D gene (5 bases). The CDR3 has 13 amino acids. Per the germline V gene, CDR1 is ENHRY and CDR2 is SYGVKD. V gave up 1 base and J gave up 9 bases, with 10 bases separating them. The CDR3 protein is CAISEYAQGEQFF. The CDR3 DNA follows: TGTGCCATCAGTGAGTACGCGCAGGGTGAGCAGTTCTTC.

This clonotype was counted a few times. This chain uses TRBV7-9 with TRBJ2-1; no clear D. In germline, CDR1 is SEHNR, CDR2 FQNEAQ (reference sequence). This CDR3 is 12 amino acids long. Trimming left V 5 bases short and J 1 base short, with 3 bases between. The CDR3 is CASSRSYNEQFF. CDR3 bases: TGTGCCAGCAGCCGTTCCTACAATGAGCAGTTCTTC.